The sequence of this TCR beta chain was determined in a study of T cell repertoires and HLA-DP antigens. Background on the study: Pre-culture CD4+ samples used around 1,100 ng DNA versus about 210 ng for CD137+CD4+ sorts.

Data came from immunoSEQ multiplex PCR; TCRdb stores just in-frame clones and leaves some out. This sample carries about 89,000 clones, about 89% of them seen once, and the ten largest clones take roughly 1.5%. For this clone: Its antigen is unknown.

Per the germline V gene, CDR1 is LNHDA and CDR2 is SQIVND (reference sequence). V was pared by 5 bases and J by 6 bases, with 9 bases of the junction left unmatched. The CDR3 length is 15 residues. This TCR was sampled from a man aged 45 to 65 in good health and CMV-seronegative. The J gene is TRBJ1-1, the V gene TRBV19, with 10 nucleotides matching TRBD1. The material sequenced was CD4+ T cells from PBMCs. The CDR3 loop is CASSFGTGVIPEAFF. The CDR3, as DNA: TGTGCCAGTAGTTTCGGGACAGGGGTTATCCCTGAAGCTTTCTTT. Full variable domain (remainder filled in from reference TRBV19 and TRBJ1-1): DGGITQSPKYLFRKEGQNVTLSCEQNLNHDAMYWYRQDPGQGLRLIYYSQIVNDFQKGDIAEGYSVSREKKESFPLTVTSAQKNPTAFYLCASSFGTGVIPEAFFGQGTRLTVV.